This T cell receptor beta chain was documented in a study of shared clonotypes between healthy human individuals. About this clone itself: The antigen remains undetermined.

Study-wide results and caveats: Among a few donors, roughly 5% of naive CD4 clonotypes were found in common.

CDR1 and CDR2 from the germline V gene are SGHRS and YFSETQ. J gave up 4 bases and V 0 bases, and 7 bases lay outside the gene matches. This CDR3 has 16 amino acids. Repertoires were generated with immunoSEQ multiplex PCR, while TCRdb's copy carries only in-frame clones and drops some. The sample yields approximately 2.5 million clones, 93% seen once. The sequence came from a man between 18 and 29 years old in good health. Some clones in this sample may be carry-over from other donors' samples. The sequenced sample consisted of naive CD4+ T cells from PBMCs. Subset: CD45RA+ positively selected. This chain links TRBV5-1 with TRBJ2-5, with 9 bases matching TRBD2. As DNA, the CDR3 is TGCGCCAGCAGCTTGGAGGTAGCGGGAGAAGTAGAGACCCAGTACTTC. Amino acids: CASSLEVAGEVETQYF.